This T cell receptor (beta chain) was sequenced during a study of cytomegalovirus exposure and HLA in healthy donors. Despite likely unrecorded immune exposures, the donors were nominally healthy at the time of sampling. The PCR made use of 60 Vbeta and 13 Jbeta primers. The method was immunoSEQ multiplex PCR; TCRdb's version includes in-frame clones alone and lacks a portion of them. This sample yields 55,000 to 80,000 clones, of which approximately 75% are seen a single time; around 5% belongs to the top ten. Study results and limitations: HLA allele associations emerged for about 18,000 TCR beta sequences in a later analysis, at 0.05 false discovery rate. The study designated 160 or so TCR beta chains cytomegalovirus-associated. In most subjects, TCR beta sequences reportedly gave accurate predictions of HLA-A and HLA-B alleles.

The CDR3 contains 17 residues. CDR1 is LGHNA, CDR2 YSLEER, per germline. V was pared by 2 bases and J by 11 bases, with 18 bases of the junction left unmatched. As regards this clone: The antigen remains undetermined.

The chain uses TRBV4-3 and TRBJ2-3; 8 bases align to TRBD2. The clonotype originates from a woman younger than 45 in good health and CMV-seronegative. The sequenced sample consisted of PBMCs. The CDR3 sequence: CASSQNPGGSGTRVQYF. CDR3 in DNA: TGCGCCAGCAGCCAAAATCCCGGGGGTAGCGGGACCCGAGTGCAGTATTTT.